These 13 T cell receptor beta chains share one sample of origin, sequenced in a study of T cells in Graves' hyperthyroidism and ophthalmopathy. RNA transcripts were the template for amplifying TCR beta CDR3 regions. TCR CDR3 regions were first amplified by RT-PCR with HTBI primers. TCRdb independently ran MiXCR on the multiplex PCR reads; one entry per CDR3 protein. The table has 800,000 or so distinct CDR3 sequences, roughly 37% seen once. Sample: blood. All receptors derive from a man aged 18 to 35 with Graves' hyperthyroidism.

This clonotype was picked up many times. The CDR3 reads CAISESAGNTYEQYF. The CDR3 region has the DNA TGTGCCATCAGTGAGTCGGCGGGGAACACCTACGAGCAGTACTTC. The chain is built from TRBV10-3 and TRBJ2-7; tentative D call: TRBD2 (6 bases). The CDR3 is 15 amino acids. CDR1 and CDR2 from the germline V gene are ENHRY and SYGVKD. Deletions cut 0 bases from V and 2 bases from J, with 11 bases between.

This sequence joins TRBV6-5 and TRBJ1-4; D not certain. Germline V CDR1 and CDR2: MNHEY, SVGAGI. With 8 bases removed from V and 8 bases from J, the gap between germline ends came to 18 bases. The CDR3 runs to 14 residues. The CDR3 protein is CASSHWETGEKLFF. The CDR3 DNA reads TGTGCCAGCTCTCATTGGGAGACGGGGGAAAAACTGTTTTTT.

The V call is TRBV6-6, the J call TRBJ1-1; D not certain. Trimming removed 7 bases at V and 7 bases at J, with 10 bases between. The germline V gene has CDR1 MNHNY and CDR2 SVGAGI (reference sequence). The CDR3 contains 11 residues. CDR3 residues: CASTQPLEAFF. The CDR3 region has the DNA TGTGCCAGCACCCAACCGCTTGAAGCTTTCTTT.

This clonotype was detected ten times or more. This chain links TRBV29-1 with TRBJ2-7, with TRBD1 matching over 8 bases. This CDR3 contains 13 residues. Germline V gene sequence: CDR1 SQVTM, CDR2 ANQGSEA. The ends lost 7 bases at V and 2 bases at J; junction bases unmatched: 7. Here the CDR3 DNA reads TGCAGCGCCCGGACAGGGTCAACCTACGAGCAGTACTTC. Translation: CSARTGSTYEQYF.

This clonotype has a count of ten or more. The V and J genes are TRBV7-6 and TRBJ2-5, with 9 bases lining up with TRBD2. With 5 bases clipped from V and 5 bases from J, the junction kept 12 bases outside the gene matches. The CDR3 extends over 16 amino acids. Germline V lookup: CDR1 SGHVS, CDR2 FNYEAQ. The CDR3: CASSPGGGGAGETQYF. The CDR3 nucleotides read TGTGCCAGCAGCCCCGGTGGCGGGGGGGCGGGGGAGACCCAGTACTTC.

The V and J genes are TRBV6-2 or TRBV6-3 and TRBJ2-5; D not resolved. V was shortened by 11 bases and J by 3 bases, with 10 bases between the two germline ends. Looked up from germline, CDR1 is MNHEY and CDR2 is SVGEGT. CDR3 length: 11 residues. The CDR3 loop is CAEVGEETQYF. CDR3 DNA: TGTGCCGAAGTAGGAGAAGAGACCCAGTACTTC.

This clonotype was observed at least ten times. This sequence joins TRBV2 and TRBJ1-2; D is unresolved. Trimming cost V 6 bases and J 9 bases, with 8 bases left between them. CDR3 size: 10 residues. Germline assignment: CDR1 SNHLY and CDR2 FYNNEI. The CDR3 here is CASSPRSYTF. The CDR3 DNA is TGTGCCAGCAGCCCGAGGAGCTACACCTTC.

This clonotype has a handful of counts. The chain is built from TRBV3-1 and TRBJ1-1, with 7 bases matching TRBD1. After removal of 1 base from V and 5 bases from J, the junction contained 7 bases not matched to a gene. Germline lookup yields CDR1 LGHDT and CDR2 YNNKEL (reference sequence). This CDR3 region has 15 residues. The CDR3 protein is CASSQGGRGRTEAFF. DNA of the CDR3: TGTGCCAGCAGCCAAGGAGGTAGGGGGCGAACTGAAGCTTTCTTT.

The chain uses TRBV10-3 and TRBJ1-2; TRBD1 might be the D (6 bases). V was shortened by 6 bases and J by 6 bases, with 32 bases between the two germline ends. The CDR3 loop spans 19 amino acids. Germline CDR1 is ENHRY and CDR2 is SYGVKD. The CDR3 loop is CAISVVTSRGGGFVDGYTF. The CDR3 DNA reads TGTGCCATCAGCGTCGTGACTAGCCGAGGGGGAGGGTTCGTGGATGGCTACACCTTC.

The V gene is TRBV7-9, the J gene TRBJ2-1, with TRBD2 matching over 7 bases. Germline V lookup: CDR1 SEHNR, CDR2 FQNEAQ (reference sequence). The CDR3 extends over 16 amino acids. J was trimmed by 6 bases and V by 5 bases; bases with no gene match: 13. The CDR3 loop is CASSPQGRDRSNEQFF. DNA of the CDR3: TGTGCCAGCAGCCCACAAGGGAGGGACCGAAGCAATGAGCAGTTCTTC.

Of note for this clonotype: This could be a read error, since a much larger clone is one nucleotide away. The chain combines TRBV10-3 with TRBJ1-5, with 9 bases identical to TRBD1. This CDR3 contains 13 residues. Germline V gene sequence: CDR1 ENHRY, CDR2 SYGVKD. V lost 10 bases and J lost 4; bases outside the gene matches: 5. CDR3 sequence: CATGTGKNQPQHF. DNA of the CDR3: TGTGCCACCGGGACAGGGAAGAATCAGCCCCAGCATTTT.

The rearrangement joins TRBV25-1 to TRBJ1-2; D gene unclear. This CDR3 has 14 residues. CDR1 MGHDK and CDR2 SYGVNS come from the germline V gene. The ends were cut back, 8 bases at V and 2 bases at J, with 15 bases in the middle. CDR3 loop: CASGVGALNYGYTF. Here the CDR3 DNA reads TGTGCCAGCGGGGTCGGCGCCCTAAACTATGGCTACACCTTC.

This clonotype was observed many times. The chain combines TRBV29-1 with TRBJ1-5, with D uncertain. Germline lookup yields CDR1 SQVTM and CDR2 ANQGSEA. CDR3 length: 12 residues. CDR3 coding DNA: TGCAGGGGTTTCGACGGAAATCAGCCCCAGCATTTT. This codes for CRGFDGNQPQHF.